This TCR beta chain was identified during a study of T cell changes during pregnancy in multiple sclerosis. V lost 2 bases to trimming and J lost 2 bases, with 9 bases between them. The V gene's germline CDR1 is SQVTM and CDR2 ANQGSEA. This CDR3 region has 14 residues. The data were produced by immunoSEQ multiplex PCR, yet TCRdb's version contains in-frame clones alone and is incomplete. The table shows some 21,000 clones, with about 89% occurring only once. This clone was seen a handful of times. This material consisted of CD8+ T cells from peripheral blood mononuclear cells, taken in the second trimester of pregnancy. The chain couples TRBV29-1 to TRBJ2-2; D remains unclear. This receptor was identified in a female donor in good health, enrolled as a control in a pregnancy study. The CDR3 DNA sequence: TGCAGCGTTGAATCGAGAGAAAACACCGGGGAGCTGTTTTTT. Protein sequence: CSVESRENTGELFF.